These T cell receptor beta chains were read from a single sample in a study of Ad26.COV2.S vaccination and SARS-CoV-2 variants. The repertoire was sequenced with immunoSEQ multiplex PCR; TCRdb's copy has only in-frame clones and lacks some. The data show some 340,000 clones, around 83% seen once. The sequences come from peripheral blood, collected in a trial of Ad26.COV2.S vaccine versus placebo. These receptors all come from a person between 18 and 65 years old who received the Ad26.COV2.S COVID-19 vaccine or a placebo. Each CDR3 is given with its conserved first and last residue.

TRBV5-1	TRBJ2-3	CASSPTGTDTTDTQYF
TRBV10-3	TRBJ1-5	CAISETDRNQPQHF
TRBV12-5	TRBJ2-1	CASGPNSGGLYNEQFF
TRBV4-3	TRBJ1-4	CASSQAGDIPDYANEKLFF
TRBV4-3	TRBJ1-4	CASSPHLTNEKLFF
TRBV5-1	TRBJ2-7	CASSLGQGIYEQYF
TRBV6-2/TRBV6-3	TRBJ2-7	CASSGGPASYEQYF
TRBV5-1	TRBJ1-5	CARSLGGVGQPQHF
TRBV18	TRBJ1-1	CASSRGQSEAFF
TRBV20-1	TRBJ1-4	CSASDGSGSREKLFF
TRBV29-1	TRBJ2-5	CSVSSGGAGETQYF
TRBV5-4	TRBJ2-6	CASSSKQGSGANVLTF
TRBV20-1	TRBJ2-1	CSASTGATSYNEQFF
TRBV5-4	TRBJ2-7	CASSSGTSNEQYF
TRBV5-1	TRBJ1-1	CASSFSGAEAFF
TRBV6-5	TRBJ1-2	CASRDNGYTF
TRBV7-6	TRBJ2-3	CASSLALPGRGLVRDTQYF
TRBV12-5	TRBJ2-5	CASGLPPGQRYQETQYF
TRBV5-1	TRBJ1-6	CASSPGGQGTSPLHF
TRBV5-1	TRBJ2-6	CASSPDRPSGANVLTF
TRBV6-5	TRBJ2-7	CASSYYRDSYEQYF